The next 6 T cell receptor beta chains were all read from a single sample in a study of beta chain features in type 1 diabetes. All of the isolated RNA was reverse transcribed, so expressed TCRB transcripts were sequenced. The protocol was immunoSEQ multiplex PCR, while the TCRdb copy is restricted to in-frame clones and leaves out a portion. Counted here are almost 350,000 clones, roughly 8% occurring once; the ten biggest clones make up approximately 0.47%. The sequenced sample consisted of central memory CD4+ T cells from blood. These receptors all come from a woman between 18 and 29 years old in good health.

The table lists this clone with a few counts. The chain's CDR3 is CASSTSNGYTF. The CDR3 DNA sequence: TGTGCCAGCAGTACCTCCAATGGCTACACCTTC. The rearrangement links TRBV2 to TRBJ1-2; D gene ambiguous. The CDR3 spans 11 residues. The germline gives CDR1 SNHLY, CDR2 FYNNEI. V dropped 5 bases and J dropped 6 bases, with 7 bases sitting between them.

This clone was observed a few times. The chain recombines TRBV5-1 with TRBJ1-1, with 7 bases that match TRBD1. V lost 4 bases and J lost 7; bases outside the gene matches: 10. The length of the CDR3 is 14 residues. The V gene's germline CDR1 is SGHRS and CDR2 YFSETQ. The CDR3 protein is CASSIQGLQGEAFF. The DNA for the CDR3 is TGCGCCAGCAGCATACAGGGGTTACAGGGTGAAGCTTTCTTT.

A few counts support this clone. This clone may be a read error of a much larger clone one base away. The chain carries TRBV7-9 and TRBJ1-1; tentatively, D is TRBD1 (6 bases). The CDR3 sequence is 14 residues long. Germline CDR1 is SEHNR and CDR2 is FQNEAQ (reference sequence). V dropped 6 bases and J dropped 4 bases, with 15 bases sitting between them. The CDR3 DNA sequence: TGTGCCAGCAGTTATGAAAGAGGGGGCACTGAAGCTTTCTTT. Translation gives CASSYERGGTEAFF.

The rearrangement joins TRBV5-4 to TRBJ2-2, with D hard to call. CDR3 length equals 14 residues. The germline V and J ends were trimmed by 3 bases and 1 base, with 7 bases remaining between them. Germline V gene sequence: CDR1 SGHNT, CDR2 YYREEE (reference sequence). CDR3 residues: CASSSGLNTGELFF. CDR3 sequence (DNA): TGTGCCAGCAGCTCTGGGTTGAACACCGGGGAGCTGTTTTTT.

The J gene is TRBJ2-2, the V gene TRBV19; 8 bases align to TRBD2. This CDR3 spans 15 amino acids. The germline gives CDR1 LNHDA, CDR2 SQIVND (reference sequence). V was clipped by 3 bases and J by 6 bases; unmatched bases: 6. CDR3 DNA: TGTGCCAGTAGTATGAGCGGGAGTTGGCCCGGGGAGCTGTTTTTT. Encoded protein: CASSMSGSWPGELFF.

V usage is TRBV6-5 and J usage is TRBJ2-2; D gene unclear. Trimming stripped 5 bases from V and 0 bases from J, with 4 bases between. In germline, CDR1 is MNHEY, CDR2 SVGAGI. CDR3 size: 13 residues. The CDR3 here is CASSITNTGELFF. The CDR3 bases are TGTGCCAGCAGTATCACGAACACCGGGGAGCTGTTTTTT.